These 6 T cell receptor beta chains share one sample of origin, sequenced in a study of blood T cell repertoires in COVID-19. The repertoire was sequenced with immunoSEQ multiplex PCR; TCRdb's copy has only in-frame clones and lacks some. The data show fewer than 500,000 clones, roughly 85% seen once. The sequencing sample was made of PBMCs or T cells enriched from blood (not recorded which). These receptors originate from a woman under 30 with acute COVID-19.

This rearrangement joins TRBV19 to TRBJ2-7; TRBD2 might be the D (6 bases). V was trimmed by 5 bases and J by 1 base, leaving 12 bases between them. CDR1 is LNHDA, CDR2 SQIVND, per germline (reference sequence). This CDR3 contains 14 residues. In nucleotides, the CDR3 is TGTGCCAGTAGTCCGGGACTGGGATCCTACGAGCAGTACTTC. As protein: CASSPGLGSYEQYF.

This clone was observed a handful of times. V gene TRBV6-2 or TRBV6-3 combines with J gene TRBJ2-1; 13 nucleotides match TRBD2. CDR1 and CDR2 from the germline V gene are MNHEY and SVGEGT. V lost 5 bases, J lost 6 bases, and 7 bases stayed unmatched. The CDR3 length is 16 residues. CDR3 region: CASSGLAGVSPNEQFF. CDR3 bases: TGTGCCAGCAGTGGACTAGCGGGAGTGAGCCCCAATGAGCAGTTCTTC.

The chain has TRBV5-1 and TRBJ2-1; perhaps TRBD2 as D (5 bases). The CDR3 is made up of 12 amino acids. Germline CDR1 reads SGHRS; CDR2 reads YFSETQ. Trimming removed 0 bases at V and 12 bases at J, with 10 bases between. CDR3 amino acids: CASSLGQEVQFF. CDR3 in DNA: TGCGCCAGCAGCTTGGGGCAGGAGGTGCAGTTCTTC.

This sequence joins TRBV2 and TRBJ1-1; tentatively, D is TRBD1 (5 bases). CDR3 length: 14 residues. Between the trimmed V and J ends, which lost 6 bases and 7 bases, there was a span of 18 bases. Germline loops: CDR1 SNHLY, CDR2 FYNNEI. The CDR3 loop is CASRDRSGHGEAFF. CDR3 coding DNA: TGTGCCAGCAGGGATAGATCAGGGCACGGTGAAGCTTTCTTT.

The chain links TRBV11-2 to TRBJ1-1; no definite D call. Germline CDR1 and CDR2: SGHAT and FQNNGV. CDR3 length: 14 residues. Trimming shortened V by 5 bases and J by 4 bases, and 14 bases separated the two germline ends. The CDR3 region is CASSGQEGTTEAFF. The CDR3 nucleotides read TGTGCCAGCAGCGGGCAGGAGGGAACCACTGAAGCTTTCTTT.

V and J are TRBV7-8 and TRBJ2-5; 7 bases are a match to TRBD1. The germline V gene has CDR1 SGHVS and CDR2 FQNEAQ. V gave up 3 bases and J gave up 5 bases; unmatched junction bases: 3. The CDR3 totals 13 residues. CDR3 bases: TGTGCCAGCAGCTTGGACAGGACGGAGACCCAGTACTTC. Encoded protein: CASSLDRTETQYF.